The 3 T cell receptor beta chains below were found in one sample sequenced in a study of blood T cells in healthy people across ages. With a J-beta primer mix and a sample-barcoded 5' primer, a second PCR ran roughly 6 to 11 cycles. TCRdb reprocessed the 5' RACE reads with MiXCR, giving one entry per CDR3 protein. This table has about 580,000 distinct CDR3 sequences, 45% to 55% appearing once. Sample: blood. The receptors originated from a man at least 80 years old in good health.

This clonotype was counted only a few times. The genes are TRBV20-1 and TRBJ2-1; D might be TRBD2 (7 bases). Trimming took off 7 bases at V and 6 bases at J, with 13 bases between the two ends. CDR1 DFQATT and CDR2 SNEGSKA come from the germline V gene (reference sequence). The CDR3 is made up of 12 amino acids. As DNA, the CDR3 is TGCAGTGTCAGGGGAGGGGGCAATGAGCAGTTCTTC. Translated: CSVRGGGNEQFF.

There are a few counts of this clonotype. The chain links TRBV27 to TRBJ2-6, with D unresolved. The V end lost 6 bases, the J end lost 0 bases, and 12 bases lay between the germline ends. The CDR3 is 16 residues long. Germline CDR1 MNHEY, CDR2 SMNVEV (reference sequence). The CDR3 DNA reads as TGTGCCAGCAGCAAGTCCGGGTTCTCTGGGGCCAACGTCCTGACTTTC. It translates to CASSKSGFSGANVLTF.

The chain employs TRBV10-3 and TRBJ1-5; D is unresolved. The V and J ends lost 4 bases and 3 bases respectively, with 10 bases between them. Germline lookup yields CDR1 ENHRY and CDR2 SYGVKD. This CDR3 spans 14 amino acids. CDR3 amino acids: CAISAAGNNQPQHF. The CDR3 nucleotides read TGTGCCATCAGTGCGGCAGGCAACAATCAGCCCCAGCATTTT.